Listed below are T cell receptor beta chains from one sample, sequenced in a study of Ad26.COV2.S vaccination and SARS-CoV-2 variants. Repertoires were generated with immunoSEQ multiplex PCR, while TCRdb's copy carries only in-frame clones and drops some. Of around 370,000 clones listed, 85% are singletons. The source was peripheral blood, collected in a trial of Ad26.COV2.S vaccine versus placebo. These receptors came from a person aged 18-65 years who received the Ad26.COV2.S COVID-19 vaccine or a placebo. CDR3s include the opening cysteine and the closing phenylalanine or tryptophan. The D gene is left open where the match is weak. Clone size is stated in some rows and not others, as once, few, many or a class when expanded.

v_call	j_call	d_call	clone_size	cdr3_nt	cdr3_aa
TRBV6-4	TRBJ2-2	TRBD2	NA	TGTGCCAGCAGTCCGACTAGCGGACCTGGACTGTTTTTT	CASSPTSGPGLFF
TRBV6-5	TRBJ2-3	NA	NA	TGTGCCAGCAGACCCACCACTAGCACCTCAGATACGCAGTATTTT	CASRPTTSTSDTQYF
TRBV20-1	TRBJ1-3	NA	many	TGCAGCCAATCTTTAGCAAACACCATATATTTT	CSQSLANTIYF
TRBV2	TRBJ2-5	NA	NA	TGTGCCAGCAAGCCAGGGGGACTAGGGGAGACCCAGTACTTC	CASKPGGLGETQYF
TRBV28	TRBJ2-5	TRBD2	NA	TGTGCCAGCAGTTTCACCCTAGCGGGAGGGCAGGAGACCCAGTACTTC	CASSFTLAGGQETQYF
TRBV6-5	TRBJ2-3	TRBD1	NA	TGTGCCAGCAGTTACTCCCAGGGGGTCCCAGATACGCAGTATTTT	CASSYSQGVPDTQYF
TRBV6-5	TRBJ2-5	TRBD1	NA	TGTGCCAGCAGCTTAGGGACAGGGAGGCAAGAGACCCAGTACTTC	CASSLGTGRQETQYF
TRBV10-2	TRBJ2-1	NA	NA	TGCGCCACCACAGGGATGGGGTACAATGAGCAGTTCTTC	CATTGMGYNEQFF
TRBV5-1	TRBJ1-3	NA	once	TGCGCCAGCAGCCAGATACCGGGACGCCTGGTGAGGAACATATATTTT	CASSQIPGRLVRNIYF
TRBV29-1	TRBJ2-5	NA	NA	TGCAGCGTTGAAGAACTCGGTGGTATAGCCCCCCGCGAGACCCAGTACTTC	CSVEELGGIAPRETQYF
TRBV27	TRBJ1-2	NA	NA	TGTGCCAGCAGTGTCGGGGCTCTAAGGGATGGCTACACCTTC	CASSVGALRDGYTF
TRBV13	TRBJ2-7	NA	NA	TGTGCCAGCAGCTTAGGGGTCCCGTCCCACGAGCAGTACTTC	CASSLGVPSHEQYF
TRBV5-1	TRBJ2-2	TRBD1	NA	TGCGCCAGCACTCAGGACAGGGAAGGCACCGGGGAGCTGTTTTTT	CASTQDREGTGELFF
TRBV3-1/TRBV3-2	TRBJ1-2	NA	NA	TGTGCCAGCAGCAAGGACTTTAACTATGGCTACACCTTC	CASSKDFNYGYTF
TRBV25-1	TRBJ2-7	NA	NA	TGTGCCAGCAGTGACTCCTCCGGGGCCCCCTCCAACGAGCAGTACTTC	CASSDSSGAPSNEQYF
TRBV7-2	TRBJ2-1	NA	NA	TGTGCCAGCAGCACCCCGGGAAGGGGTGGTGAGCAGTTCTTC	CASSTPGRGGEQFF
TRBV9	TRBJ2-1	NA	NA	TGTGCCAGCAGCGTCCGGGAGCTCTACAATGAGCAGTTCTTC	CASSVRELYNEQFF
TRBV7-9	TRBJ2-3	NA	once	TGTGCCAGCAGCTTTAGCAGGGGTAGCACAGATACGCAGTATTTT	CASSFSRGSTDTQYF
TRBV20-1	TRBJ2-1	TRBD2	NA	TGCAGTGCTAGTTGGACTAGCGGTAATGAGCAGTTCTTC	CSASWTSGNEQFF
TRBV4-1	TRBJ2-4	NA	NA	TGCGCCAGCACCGGAGGGAAAAACATTCAGTACTTC	CASTGGKNIQYF
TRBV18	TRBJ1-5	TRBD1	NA	TGTGCCAGCTCACCACAGACAGGGCCAGATCAGCCCCAGCATTTT	CASSPQTGPDQPQHF
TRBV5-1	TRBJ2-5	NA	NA	TGCGCCAGCAGCATCACGGGGCAAGAGACCCAGTACTTC	CASSITGQETQYF
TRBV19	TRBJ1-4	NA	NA	TGTGCCAGCAAACCCCGGGACCCGGAGGAAAAACTGTTTTTT	CASKPRDPEEKLFF
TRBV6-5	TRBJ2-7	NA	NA	TGTGCCAGCAGTTACTCAGAGGGTCGGACCTACGAGCAGTACTTC	CASSYSEGRTYEQYF
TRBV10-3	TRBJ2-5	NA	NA	TGTGCCATCAGTGGAACCACGAACGGGCAAGAGACCCAGTACTTC	CAISGTTNGQETQYF
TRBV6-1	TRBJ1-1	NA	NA	TGTGCCAGCAGTGAATCGGGGCAGGGCGAAGCTTTCTTT	CASSESGQGEAFF
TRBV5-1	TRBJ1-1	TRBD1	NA	TGCGCCAGCAGCAGCGGACAGGGAGGCGTGAACACTGAAGCTTTCTTT	CASSSGQGGVNTEAFF
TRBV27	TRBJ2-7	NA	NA	TGTGCCAGCAGTTTACCGGGGTTCTTCCACGAGCAGTACTTC	CASSLPGFFHEQYF
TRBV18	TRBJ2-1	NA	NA	TGTGCCAGCTCACCTAGGGGCGGTTATAGCTCCTACAATGAGCAGTTCTTC	CASSPRGGYSSYNEQFF
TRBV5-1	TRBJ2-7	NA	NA	TGCGCCAGCAGCAGGGACGGAGGGGCTGAGCAGTACTTC	CASSRDGGAEQYF
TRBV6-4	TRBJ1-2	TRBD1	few	TGTGCCAGCAGTGACCCCCGGGACAGGGGGCTAGGGGGCTATGGCTACACCTTC	CASSDPRDRGLGGYGYTF
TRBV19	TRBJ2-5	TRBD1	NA	TGTGCCAGTACCTCGGACAGGTATGGGGAGACCCAGTACTTC	CASTSDRYGETQYF
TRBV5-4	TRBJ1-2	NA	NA	TGTGCCAGCAGCTTGGTTATATCGACAGGAGGTTATGGAGGCTACACCTTC	CASSLVISTGGYGGYTF
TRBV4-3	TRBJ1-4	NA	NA	TGCGCCAGCAGCCAAGACGGTTCGGTATTTGGGGAAAAACTGTTTTTT	CASSQDGSVFGEKLFF
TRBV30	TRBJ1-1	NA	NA	TGTGCCTGGTCTCCAGGGCTGAACACTGAAGCTTTCTTT	CAWSPGLNTEAFF
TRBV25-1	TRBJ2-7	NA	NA	TGTGCCAGCACCTCCCAGTCTATGCCCTACGAGCAGTACTTC	CASTSQSMPYEQYF
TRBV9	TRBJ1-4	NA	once	TGTGCCAGCAGCCGAGACCCCCAGAGTAACGGGAATGAAAAACTGTTTTTT	CASSRDPQSNGNEKLFF
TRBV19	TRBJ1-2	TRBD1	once	TGTGCCAGTATCCCCGAGCCGGACAGGACCTTTTATGGCTACACCTTC	CASIPEPDRTFYGYTF
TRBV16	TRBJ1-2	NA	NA	TGTGCCAGCAGCCAATCGGGCAGGTATGGCTACACCTTC	CASSQSGRYGYTF
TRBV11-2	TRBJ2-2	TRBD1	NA	TGTGCCAGCAGCCCCTGGGGAGGACAGGGGGTTATCGGGGAGCTGTTTTTT	CASSPWGGQGVIGELFF
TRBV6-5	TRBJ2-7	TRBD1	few	TGTGCCAGCAGTTCGACGACAGGGACCTACGAGCAGTACTTC	CASSSTTGTYEQYF
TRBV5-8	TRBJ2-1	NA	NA	TGTGCCAGCAGCTTGGCCACTGAGCAGTTCTTC	CASSLATEQFF
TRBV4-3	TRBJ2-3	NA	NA	TGCGCCAGCAGCCAAGGGGGTGCAGGGATAGATACGCAGTATTTT	CASSQGGAGIDTQYF
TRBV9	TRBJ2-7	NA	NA	TGTGCCAGCAGCGTAGGACAGACCTACGAGCAGTACTTC	CASSVGQTYEQYF
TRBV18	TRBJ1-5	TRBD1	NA	TGTGCCAGCTCACCTACCGAGCCCCAGGGGGCTCTCTATCAGCCCCAGCATTTT	CASSPTEPQGALYQPQHF
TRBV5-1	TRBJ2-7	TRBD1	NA	TGCGCCAGCAGCCCGACAGGGGCCTACGAGCAGTACTTC	CASSPTGAYEQYF
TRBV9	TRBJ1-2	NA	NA	TGTGCCAGCAGCGACCGGGATGCCTTTAGGGATGGCTACACCTTC	CASSDRDAFRDGYTF
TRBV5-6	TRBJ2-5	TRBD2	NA	TGTGCCAGCAGCTTGGCCGCTCTAGCGGGAGACCACCAAGAGACCCAGTACTTC	CASSLAALAGDHQETQYF
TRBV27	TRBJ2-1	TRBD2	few	TGTGCCAGCAGTTTACCTTCGGCTAGCGGGAACAATGAGCAGTTCTTC	CASSLPSASGNNEQFF
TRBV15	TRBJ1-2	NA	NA	TGTGCCACCAGCAGTGGGACGGTTCGTGTGTCCTACACCTTC	CATSSGTVRVSYTF
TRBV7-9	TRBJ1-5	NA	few	TGTGCCAGCAGCTTAAATGACGATAGCAATCAGCCCCAGCATTTT	CASSLNDDSNQPQHF
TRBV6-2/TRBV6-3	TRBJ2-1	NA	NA	TGTGCCAGCAGTTACTCTCACTATGGACTGGGCAACAATGAGCAGTTCTTC	CASSYSHYGLGNNEQFF